These T cell receptor beta chains were read from a single sample in a study of cytomegalovirus exposure and HLA in healthy donors. This table comes from immunoSEQ multiplex PCR, and its TCRdb copy is limited to in-frame clones, with some not included. The repertoire consists of 150,000 to 200,000 clones, with 86% occurring once and the leading ten covering approximately 7.7%. Sequenced sample: PBMCs. The origin of the receptors is a man in his thirties or forties in good health and CMV-seropositive. The CDR3 runs from the conserved cysteine through the conserved F or W. Size is omitted from some rows. Given values are once, few, many or a class for expanded clones.

>.|TRBV27|TRBJ1-5|12
CASSFIDQPQHF
>.|TRBV7-9|TRBJ2-7|13
CASSSPPEKEQYF
>.|TRBV2|TRBJ2-7|13
CAGRRGQINEQYF
>.|TRBV6-5|TRBJ2-5|15
CASSYLTGGKETQYF
>.|TRBV29-1|TRBJ2-7|13
CSVEDMENYEQYF
>few|TRBV11-3|TRBJ1-6|13
CASSLDEISPLHF
>.|TRBV7-7|TRBJ2-1|16
CASSPGTSGTYNEQFF
>.|TRBV4-1|TRBJ2-2|16
CASSQLDRVDTGELFF
>.|TRBV5-8|TRBJ1-5|13
CASSSGQNQPQHF
>.|TRBV2|TRBJ2-1|16
CASSRSGTGGVDEQFF
>few|TRBV2|TRBJ2-7|12
CAGGQETYEQYF
>.|TRBV30|TRBJ1-2|13
CAWRSGVNYGYTF
>.|TRBV11-2|TRBJ2-1|16
CASSSMASGGAIEQFF
>.|TRBV10-3|TRBJ1-3|16
CAISVGDPSSGNTIYF
>.|TRBV6-5|TRBJ2-7|13
CTTINRGSGEQYF
>.|TRBV28|TRBJ2-7|13
CASRRDSSGEQYF
>once|TRBV28|TRBJ1-3|17
CASSFTPDRGFGNTIYF
>.|TRBV7-9|TRBJ1-2|15
CASSSMDRETYGYTF
>.|TRBV9|TRBJ1-4|12
CASSVGDEKLFF
>once|TRBV4-1|TRBJ2-7|15
CASSSNLQGTYEQYF
>.|TRBV5-4|TRBJ2-1|12
CASSRTGNEQFF
>.|TRBV5-1|TRBJ2-2|16
CASSPAPGPDTGELFF
>.|TRBV6-5|TRBJ2-7|14
CASRPSGRAHEQYF
>.|TRBV7-9|TRBJ2-5|14
CASSSDRDQETQYF
>.|TRBV5-1|TRBJ1-3|16
CASSLEGYPSGNTIYF
>.|TRBV5-6|TRBJ1-2|14
CASSPGTVYYGYTF
>.|TRBV7-9|TRBJ1-2|14
CASSLITPDPRYTF
>.|TRBV5-5|TRBJ1-2|13
CASSLQGDYGYTF
>.|TRBV7-6|TRBJ2-1|16
CASSSESGDLYNEQFF
>few|TRBV6-6|TRBJ2-7|12
CATASGSYEQYF